Each of the 11 T cell receptor beta chains below was sequenced from the same sample in a study of OX40 agonist ivuxolimab in advanced cancers. The data were produced by immunoSEQ multiplex PCR, yet TCRdb's version contains in-frame clones alone and is incomplete. The sample has tens of thousands of clones, around 86% seen once. The starting material was CD4+ or CD8+ T cells sorted from blood, obtained in a trial of the OX40 agonist ivuxolimab. The source of these receptors is an adult with an advanced solid tumor such as melanoma, head and neck, liver or kidney cancer.

With regard to this clone: A junction boundary mismatches the germline segment, possibly from a read error. This sequence joins TRBV7-7 and TRBJ2-5, with 8 bases identical to TRBD1. CDR1 is SSHAT, CDR2 FNYEAQ, per germline (reference sequence). The CDR3 sequence is 21 residues long. For the CDR3, the DNA is TGTGCTAGCAGCCTCCACCCCAGGGTAGGGTTCGTCACTACAGGGGGAGAGACCCAGTACTTC. This encodes CASSLHPRVGFVTTGGETQYF.

The V and J genes are TRBV5-1 and TRBJ2-1; 8 bases match TRBD2. Losses at the gene ends were 0 bases for V and 3 bases for J; bases not matched to a gene: 2. Germline V gene data show CDR1 as SGHRS and CDR2 as YFSETQ. The CDR3 loop spans 15 amino acids. CDR3 sequence reads: CASSLGREGYNEQFF. The CDR3 region has the DNA TGCGCCAGCAGCTTGGGTCGGGAGGGCTACAATGAGCAGTTCTTC.

The chain joins TRBV6-5 to TRBJ2-1; tentative D call: TRBD2 (5 bases). Germline V gene sequence: CDR1 MNHEY, CDR2 SVGAGI. Between the trimmed V and J ends, which lost 2 bases and 7 bases, there was a span of 15 bases. The CDR3 runs to 15 residues. CDR3: CASSYAGYESNEQFF. The CDR3 DNA reads TGTGCCAGCAGTTACGCGGGTTACGAGAGTAATGAGCAGTTCTTC.

This chain joins TRBV9 and TRBJ2-7; 8 bases map to TRBD1. CDR1 and CDR2 from the germline V gene are SGDLS and YYNGEE. This CDR3 is built from 13 residues. The junction had 6 bases not matched to a gene; V was cut back by 4 bases and J by 6 bases. The CDR3 loop reads CASSPGTGPEQYF. In DNA form, the CDR3 reads TGTGCCAGCAGCCCGGGGACAGGACCCGAGCAGTACTTC.

The chain recombines TRBV5-1 with TRBJ2-7, with D perhaps matching TRBD1 (6 bases). This CDR3 is built from 14 residues. Germline-derived CDR1 and CDR2 are SGHRS and YFSETQ. V shed 2 bases and J shed 3 bases, with 12 bases lying between them. CDR3 nucleotide sequence: TGCGCCAGCAGCTTCGGAACAGGGAACTACGAGCAGTACTTC. This gives the protein CASSFGTGNYEQYF.

This chain links TRBV12-1 with TRBJ1-1; TRBD1, as called in the table, went unchecked against the DNA. TRBV12-1 is a listed pseudogene. There are 16 residues in the CDR3. The CDR3 spells CASSCSTGEGLTEAFF. CDR3 bases: TGTGCCAGCAGCTGTTCGACAGGGGAAGGACTCACTGAAGCTTTCTTT.

The chain joins TRBV19 to TRBJ1-5; 12 nucleotides line up with TRBD1. After removal of 8 bases from V and 7 bases from J, the junction contained 9 bases not matched to a gene. Looked up from germline, CDR1 is LNHDA and CDR2 is SQIVND (reference sequence). The CDR3 has 15 residues. Here the CDR3 reads CASCPGQGAGQPQHF. The CDR3 DNA reads TGTGCCAGTTGTCCGGGACAGGGGGCTGGACAGCCCCAGCATTTT.

The V and J genes are TRBV5-1 and TRBJ2-5; D may be TRBD1 or TRBD2 (6 bases each). V was clipped by 5 bases and J by 0 bases, with 14 bases between them. Germline CDR1 reads SGHRS; CDR2 reads YFSETQ. The CDR3 extends over 15 amino acids. CDR3: CASRSQGGYQETQYF. The CDR3 DNA follows: TGCGCCAGCAGAAGTCAAGGGGGGTACCAAGAGACCCAGTACTTC.

This clone was detected once. V usage is TRBV10-2 and J usage is TRBJ2-1; TRBD2 matches 11 bases. V lost 7 bases, J lost 10 bases, and 9 bases stayed unmatched. The germline CDR1 and CDR2 sequences are WSHSY and SAAADI. The CDR3 runs 14 residues. The CDR3 nucleotides read TGCGCCAGCACCACTAGCGGGAGTGGTTTGGAGCAGTTCTTC. It specifies CASTTSGSGLEQFF.

The count of this clone is one. The chain is built from TRBV27 and TRBJ2-2, with D unclear. V was shortened by 6 bases and J by 3 bases, with 8 bases between the two germline ends. This CDR3 is built from 13 residues. Germline CDR1 and CDR2: MNHEY and SMNVEV (reference sequence). The CDR3 reads CASRNRDTGELFF. The CDR3 DNA reads as TGTGCCAGCAGAAATAGGGACACCGGGGAGCTGTTTTTT.

This chain uses TRBV11-2 with TRBJ1-2; TRBD1 matches 8 bases. This CDR3 has 15 residues. From germline, CDR1 is SGHAT and CDR2 FQNNGV. V trimming: 1 base; J trimming: 6 bases; junction bases outside the gene matches: 7. The CDR3 sequence is CASSLALDRGDGYTF. The CDR3 DNA sequence: TGTGCCAGCAGCTTAGCCTTAGACAGGGGTGATGGCTACACCTTC. Supplemented by reference TRBV11-2 and TRBJ1-2, the full variable domain reads EAGVAQSPRYKIIEKRQSVAFWCNPISGHATLYWYQQILGQGPKLLIQFQNNGVVDDSQLPKDRFSAERLKGVDSTLKIQPAKLEDSAVYLCASSLALDRGDGYTFGSGTRLTVV.